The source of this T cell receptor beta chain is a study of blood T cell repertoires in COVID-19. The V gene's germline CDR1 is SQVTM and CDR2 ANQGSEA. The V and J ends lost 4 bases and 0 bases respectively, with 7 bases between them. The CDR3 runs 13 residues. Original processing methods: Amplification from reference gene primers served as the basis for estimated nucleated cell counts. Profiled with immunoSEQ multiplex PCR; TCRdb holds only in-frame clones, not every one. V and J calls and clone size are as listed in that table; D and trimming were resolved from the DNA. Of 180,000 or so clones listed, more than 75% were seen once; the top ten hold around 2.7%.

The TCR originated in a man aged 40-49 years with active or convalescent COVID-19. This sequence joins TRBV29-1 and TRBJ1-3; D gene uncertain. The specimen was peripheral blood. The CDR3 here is CSVAQSSGNTIYF. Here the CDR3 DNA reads TGCAGCGTTGCACAGAGCTCTGGAAACACCATATATTTT.